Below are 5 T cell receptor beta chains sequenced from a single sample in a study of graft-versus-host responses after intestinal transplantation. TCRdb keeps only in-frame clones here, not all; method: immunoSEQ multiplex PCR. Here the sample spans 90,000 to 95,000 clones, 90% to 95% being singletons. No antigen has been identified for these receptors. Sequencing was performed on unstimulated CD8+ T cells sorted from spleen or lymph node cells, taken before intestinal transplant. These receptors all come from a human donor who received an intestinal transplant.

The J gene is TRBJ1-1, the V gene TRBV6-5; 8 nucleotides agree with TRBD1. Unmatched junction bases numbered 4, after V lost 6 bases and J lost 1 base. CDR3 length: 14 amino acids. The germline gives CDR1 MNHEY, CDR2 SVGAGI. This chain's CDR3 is CASSPGTGNTEAFF. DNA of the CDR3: TGTGCCAGCAGCCCCGGGACAGGGAACACTGAAGCTTTCTTT.

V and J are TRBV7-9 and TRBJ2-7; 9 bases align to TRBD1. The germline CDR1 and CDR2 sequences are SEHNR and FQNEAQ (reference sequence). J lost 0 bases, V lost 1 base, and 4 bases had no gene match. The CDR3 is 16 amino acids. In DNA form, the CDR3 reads TGTGCCAGCAGCTTAGATTTGACAGGGGGCTCCTACGAGCAGTACTTC. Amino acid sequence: CASSLDLTGGSYEQYF.

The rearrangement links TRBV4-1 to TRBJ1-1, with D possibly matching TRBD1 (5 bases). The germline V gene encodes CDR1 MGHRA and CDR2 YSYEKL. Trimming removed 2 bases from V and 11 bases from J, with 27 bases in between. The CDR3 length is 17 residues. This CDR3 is CASSQPTVSRATRVAFF. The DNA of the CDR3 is TGCGCCAGCAGCCAACCTACCGTATCCAGGGCTACGCGCGTGGCTTTCTTT.

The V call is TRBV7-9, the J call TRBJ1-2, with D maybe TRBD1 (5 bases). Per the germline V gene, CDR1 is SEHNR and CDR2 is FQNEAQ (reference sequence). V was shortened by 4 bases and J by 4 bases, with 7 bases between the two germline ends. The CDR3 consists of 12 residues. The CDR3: CASSSGVYGYTF. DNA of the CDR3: TGTGCCAGCAGCTCGGGGGTCTATGGCTACACCTTC.

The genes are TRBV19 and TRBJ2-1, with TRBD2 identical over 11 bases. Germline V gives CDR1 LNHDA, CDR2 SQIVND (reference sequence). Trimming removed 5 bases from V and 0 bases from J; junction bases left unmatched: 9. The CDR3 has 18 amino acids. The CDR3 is CASSPSGRLTSSYNEQFF. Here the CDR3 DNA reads TGTGCCAGTAGTCCTAGCGGGAGGCTCACGAGCTCCTACAATGAGCAGTTCTTC.